Shown below are 7 T cell receptor beta chains from a single sample sequenced in a study of blood T cells in healthy people across ages. For the second PCR, which ran for roughly 6 to 11 cycles, a sample-barcoded 5' primer and a J-beta primer mix were used. TCRdb reprocessed the 5' RACE reads via MiXCR and lists one record per CDR3 protein. The sample holds 1,500,000 or so distinct CDR3 sequences, around 55% seen once. The sample consisted of blood. These receptors all stem from a man aged 18 to 29 in good health.

The V and J genes are TRBV20-1 and TRBJ1-1; 7 positions agree with TRBD1. CDR1 is DFQATT and CDR2 is SNEGSKA in the germline V gene (reference sequence). The CDR3 consists of 13 residues. J gave up 6 bases and V 6 bases, and 10 bases lay outside the gene matches. CDR3 sequence (DNA): TGCAGTGCGGACAGGACAGAGTGGTCTGAAGCTTTCTTT. Protein: CSADRTEWSEAFF.

This clonotype was detected only once. At one boundary the junction diverges from the germline segment, which might be a read error. V and J are TRBV12-3 or TRBV12-4 and TRBJ2-5, with 12 bases lining up with TRBD2. The CDR3 loop spans 15 amino acids. The CDR3 here is CASSLAGGEAETQYF. The DNA for the CDR3 is TGTGCCAGCAGTCTAGCGGGAGGGGAGGCAGAGACCCAGTACTTC.

V and J are TRBV20-1 and TRBJ2-5; 11 bases match TRBD2. This CDR3 is 17 amino acids long. V gave up 0 bases and J gave up 5 bases; unmatched junction bases: 11. Germline V gene sequence: CDR1 DFQATT, CDR2 SNEGSKA (reference sequence). The CDR3 loop is CSARDLTTSGDTETQYF. The CDR3 coding sequence is TGCAGTGCTAGAGATCTCACGACTAGCGGGGACACGGAGACCCAGTACTTC.

This clonotype showed up just once. The rearrangement uses TRBV27 and TRBJ1-1; 7 nucleotides agree with TRBD1. The CDR3 spans 13 residues. The ends lost 6 bases at V and 7 bases at J; junction bases unmatched: 8. Germline V lookup: CDR1 MNHEY, CDR2 SMNVEV (reference sequence). For the CDR3, the DNA is TGTGCCAGCAGAGCCGGGACAGTCGGTGAAGCTTTCTTT. Residues: CASRAGTVGEAFF.

This clonotype was seen only a few times. The chain joins TRBV4-3 to TRBJ1-2, with a weak D call TRBD1 (6 bases). CDR3 size: 14 residues. The germline V and J ends were trimmed by 7 bases and 1 base, with 13 bases remaining between them. The V gene's germline CDR1 is LGHNA and CDR2 YSLEER. The CDR3 DNA follows: TGCGCCAGCACAATACAGGGAGGTAACTATGGCTACACCTTC. Translation: CASTIQGGNYGYTF.

Turning to this clonotype: A much larger clonotype is one base distant, so this may be a read error. This chain connects TRBV4-2 to TRBJ1-2; no firm D call. The CDR3 has 15 amino acids. Germline loops: CDR1 LGHNA, CDR2 YNFKEQ. The CDR3 DNA reads TGTGTCAGCAGCCAAGACATCGAGGGTCCCTATGGCTACACCTTC. As protein: CVSSQDIEGPYGYTF.

The gene calls are TRBV12-3 or TRBV12-4 and TRBJ2-1, with 8 positions matching TRBD2. V was pared by 6 bases and J by 2 bases, with 12 bases of the junction left unmatched. The CDR3 sequence is 17 residues long. The CDR3 DNA sequence: TGTGCCAGCAGAGGGCCATCGCTTAGCGGGGCCTACAATGAGCAGTTCTTC. This codes for CASRGPSLSGAYNEQFF.